These 18 T cell receptor beta chains were all obtained from the same sample, sequenced in a study of T-cell reconstitution after alpha-beta-depleted transplantation in children. Unique molecular identifiers featured in how the TCRbeta library was prepared. In TCRdb, the PCR reads were re-called with MiXCR into one record per CDR3 protein. The sample has a few hundred thousand distinct CDR3 sequences, 9.7% seen once; the top ten hold around 5.1%. The specimen comprised PBMCs from the stem cell graft donor, sampled from the stem cell graft. These receptors were taken from a human donor who donated a stem cell graft to a child with SCID.

This clonotype has at least ten counts. This chain uses TRBV25-1 with TRBJ2-1; D is perhaps TRBD1 or TRBD2 (5 bases each). CDR3 length equals 11 residues. CDR1 and CDR2 (germline): MGHDK, SYGVNS. The V end lost 6 bases, the J end lost 9 bases, and 9 bases lay between the germline ends. CDR3 nucleotide sequence: TGTGCCAGCAGGAGGGACGGTGAGCAGTTCTTC. This translates into CASRRDGEQFF.

This clonotype occurred many times. The V gene is TRBV5-1, the J gene TRBJ1-1; no reliable D call. Germline CDR1 reads SGHRS; CDR2 reads YFSETQ. CDR3 length: 15 residues. V was pared by 4 bases and J by 1 base, with 14 bases between. DNA for the CDR3: TGCGCCAGCAGCCAAATGACTCATGGGAACACTGAAGCTTTCTTT. Translation: CASSQMTHGNTEAFF.

At least ten counts were recorded for this clonotype. This sequence joins TRBV20-1 and TRBJ1-2; perhaps TRBD1 as D (5 bases). CDR3 length: 14 amino acids. Germline CDR1 reads DFQATT; CDR2 reads SNEGSKA (reference sequence). The V end lost 5 bases, the J end lost 3 bases, and 16 bases lay between the germline ends. The chain's CDR3 is CSASDRTRDYGYTF. The DNA for the CDR3 is TGCAGTGCTTCCGACAGAACCCGCGACTATGGCTACACCTTC.

This clonotype was counted many times. The chain links TRBV5-1 to TRBJ2-1; no firm D call. The CDR3 is 16 amino acids. CDR1 is SGHRS, CDR2 YFSETQ, per germline. The V gene lost 0 bases and the J gene lost 4 bases, with 14 bases spanning the gap. The CDR3 is CASSLGRGHGYNEQFF. The DNA of the CDR3 is TGCGCCAGCAGCTTGGGTCGTGGGCATGGTTACAATGAGCAGTTCTTC.

This clonotype was detected ten times or more. The gene calls are TRBV3-1 and TRBJ2-4; 7 bases line up with TRBD1. CDR3 size: 13 residues. Trimming cost V 0 bases and J 13 bases; bases outside gene matches: 6. Per germline, CDR1 LGHDT and CDR2 YNNKEL (reference sequence). The CDR3 protein is CASSQDLQQGQYF. The CDR3 DNA sequence: TGTGCCAGCAGCCAAGATTTGCAACAGGGGCAGTACTTC. Drawing the rest from reference TRBV3-1 and TRBJ2-4, the complete variable domain is DTAVSQTPKYLVTQMGNDKSIKCEQNLGHDTMYWYKQDSKKFLKIMFSYNNKELIINETVPNRFSPKSPDKAHLNLHINSLELGDSAVYFCASSQDLQQGQYFGAGTRLSVL.

This clonotype was observed many times. The chain couples TRBV29-1 to TRBJ1-2; TRBD1 matches 7 bases. J was trimmed by 4 bases and V by 3 bases; bases with no gene match: 20. CDR1 is SQVTM, CDR2 ANQGSEA, per germline. The CDR3 contains 18 residues. The CDR3 sequence is CSVDAYYRGTAVVYGYTF. As DNA, the CDR3 is TGCAGCGTTGACGCCTACTACAGGGGTACCGCGGTAGTCTATGGCTACACCTTC.

This clonotype was observed at least ten times. CDR3 loop: CASSWEETQYF. The CDR3 DNA reads as TGCGCCAGCAGTTGGGAAGAGACCCAGTACTTC. The chain employs TRBV5-1 and TRBJ2-5, with D uncertain. Germline V gene lookup returns CDR1 SGHRS and CDR2 YFSETQ. This CDR3 comprises 11 residues. V lost 5 bases and J 3 bases, leaving 5 bases between the germline ends.

V and J are TRBV29-1 and TRBJ2-5; D may be TRBD1 or TRBD2 (5 bases each). V was cut by 4 bases and J by 4 bases, with 16 bases left in between. The germline CDR1 and CDR2 sequences are SQVTM and ANQGSEA. The CDR3 has 14 residues. CDR3 in amino acids: CSVVTTGHGETQYF. The CDR3 nucleotides read TGCAGCGTTGTAACGACGGGGCACGGAGAGACCCAGTACTTC. Full variable domain (missing parts from reference TRBV29-1 and TRBJ2-5): SAVISQKPSRDICQRGTSLTIQCQVDSQVTMMFWYRQQPGQSLTLIATANQGSEATYESGFVIDKFPISRPNLTFSTLTVSNMSPEDSSIYLCSVVTTGHGETQYFGPGTRLLVL.

Many counts were recorded for this clonotype. This chain links TRBV2 with TRBJ1-2; D is undetermined. V dropped 4 bases and J dropped 6 bases, with 9 bases sitting between them. The CDR3 extends over 12 amino acids. The germline V gene has CDR1 SNHLY and CDR2 FYNNEI. CDR3 loop: CASSGEDHGYTF. The CDR3 nucleotides read TGTGCCAGCAGTGGGGAAGATCATGGCTACACCTTC.

In its sample, this clonotype was seen a few times. This chain links TRBV4-1 with TRBJ2-7, with TRBD2 identical over 14 bases. The germline gives CDR1 MGHRA, CDR2 YSYEKL. There are 22 residues in the CDR3. After removal of 2 bases from V and 4 bases from J, the junction contained 22 bases not matched to a gene. The CDR3 DNA is TGCGCCAGCAGCCAACTCGGACTAGCGGGGGGCCGCCGGAACAAAGATGAATACGAGCAGTACTTC. Amino acids: CASSQLGLAGGRRNKDEYEQYF.

This clonotype showed up many times. This sequence joins TRBV9 and TRBJ1-1; 7 bases map to TRBD1. This CDR3 spans 14 amino acids. With 5 bases clipped from V and 0 bases from J, the junction kept 4 bases outside the gene matches. Germline CDR1 is SGDLS and CDR2 is YYNGEE. The CDR3 DNA reads as TGTGCCAGCAGTCAGGGGGGAATGAACACTGAAGCTTTCTTT. Encoded protein: CASSQGGMNTEAFF.

This clonotype was seen a handful of times. The chain uses TRBV19 and TRBJ1-1, with D possibly matching TRBD1 (6 bases). Germline values: CDR1 LNHDA, CDR2 SQIVND (reference sequence). The CDR3 is 14 residues long. Trimming took 4 bases from V and 11 from J, leaving 20 bases between them. CDR3 amino acids: CASSSRQETLSAFF. CDR3 coding DNA: TGTGCCAGTAGTAGCCGACAGGAGACACTCTCGGCTTTCTTT.

Remarks on this clonotype: A read error may explain this, as a much larger clone is one base away. The chain recombines TRBV19 with TRBJ1-5, with 8 bases identical to TRBD1. The J segment lost 6 bases and the V segment lost 8 bases, leaving 12 bases of the junction unmatched. This CDR3 has 15 residues. Germline lookup yields CDR1 LNHDA and CDR2 SQIVND (reference sequence). CDR3 in DNA: TGTGCCAGTGGTGTTGACAGGGGCGGATTTCAGCCCCAGCATTTT. Its translation is CASGVDRGGFQPQHF.

This rearrangement joins TRBV5-1 to TRBJ1-5, with D uncertain. The CDR3 extends over 15 amino acids. Per germline, CDR1 SGHRS and CDR2 YFSETQ. With 1 base removed from V and 0 bases from J, the gap between germline ends came to 8 bases. The CDR3 nucleotides are TGCGCCAGCAGCTTGACAGCAAATAGCAATCAGCCCCAGCATTTT. Translating gives CASSLTANSNQPQHF.

The CDR3 bases are TGCAGTGCTAGAGTGACAAGCGGGGGGGCCGGGCAGTTCTTC. It specifies CSARVTSGGAGQFF. This chain uses TRBV20-1 with TRBJ2-1, with 10 positions matching TRBD2. V gave up 1 base and J gave up 12 bases; unmatched junction bases: 9. Germline CDR1 and CDR2: DFQATT and SNEGSKA (reference sequence). The CDR3 runs 14 residues.

This clonotype was seen repeatedly, ten times or more. J is TRBJ2-7 and V is TRBV12-3 or TRBV12-4; 7 nucleotides agree with TRBD1. The CDR3 consists of 15 residues. Trimming cost V 4 bases and J 5 bases; bases outside gene matches: 11. The DNA of the CDR3 is TGTGCCAGCAGTTCCGGGGACAGAACGCTCCACGAGCAGTACTTC. It translates to CASSSGDRTLHEQYF.

This clonotype was observed at least ten times. The rearrangement uses TRBV7-8 and TRBJ2-3; no clear D. Germline V gene sequence: CDR1 SGHVS, CDR2 FQNEAQ. The germline V and J ends were trimmed by 0 bases and 0 bases, with 13 bases remaining between them. The CDR3 is 17 amino acids. CDR3 DNA sequence: TGTGCCAGCAGCTTAGCGATCCCGGACGGGAGCACAGATACGCAGTATTTT. It is translated as CASSLAIPDGSTDTQYF.

Ten or more counts support this clonotype. This rearrangement joins TRBV18 to TRBJ1-5; D not resolved. This CDR3 contains 17 residues. Trimming stripped 0 bases from V and 0 bases from J, with 12 bases between. Germline V gene sequence: CDR1 KGHSH, CDR2 LQKENI. The CDR3 coding sequence is TGTGCCAGCTCACCACCTTCCGGGAGCCTTAGCAATCAGCCCCAGCATTTT. Its protein is CASSPPSGSLSNQPQHF. Supplemented by reference TRBV18 and TRBJ1-5, the full variable domain reads NAGVMQNPRHLVRRRGQEARLRCSPMKGHSHVYWYRQLPEEGLKFMVYLQKENIIDESGMPKERFSAEFPKEGPSILRIQQVVRGDSAAYFCASSPPSGSLSNQPQHFGDGTRLSIL.